The clone carrying this T cell receptor (beta chain) ranks as medium-sized (0.01 to 0.1%) in terms of frequency. Stem-like CD8+ memory T cells, termed TSTEM, were CCR7+ PD-1- TIGIT-. The RNA's source was duplicate vials of approximately 150,000 sorted CD8+ T cells per subset. UMI-labeled 5' RACE was the method by which TCR beta libraries were made. TCRdb reprocessed the 5' RACE reads, keeping one entry per CDR3 protein, no DNA. The sample has roughly 10,000 distinct CDR3 sequences. The entry originates in a study of human CD8 memory T cell subsets. Germline CDR1 is SGHDN and CDR2 is FVKESK. This CDR3 spans 17 amino acids.

The chain recombines TRBV14 with TRBJ2-7; TCRdb reports TRBD1, a call that lacks DNA to check it against. Sequencing was done on a sample of CD8+ stem-like memory T cells (TSCM and TCM) sorted from PBMCs. Subset indicated: stem-like memory CD8 T cells (TSTEM), CCR7+ PD-1- TIGIT-. This receptor was taken from a human donor in good health. CDR3 sequence reads: CASSQDWAGGLSYEQYF.